This T cell receptor beta chain was profiled in a study of CD8+CD57+ T cells in acquired aplastic anemia. Study context: Across the sorted CD4+ and CD8+ cells, DNA amounts averaged 3.2 ug. General observations from the study: Both patients and controls carried the same twenty-nine CD8+ CDR3 sequences.

Flow cytometry had shown expanded CD8+CD57+ cells in the patients chosen for sequencing. Each of the patients presented with severe acquired aplastic anemia. CDR3 size: 15 residues. The germline CDR1 and CDR2 sequences are GTSNPN and SVGIG (reference sequence). Trimming took 1 base from V and 6 from J; bases not matched to a gene: 12. CDR3 and TCR beta VDJ profiling relied on genomic DNA as the template. TCRdb itself ran the reads through MiXCR, one entry per CDR3 protein. The repertoire consists of about 240,000 distinct CDR3 sequences, with approximately 45% occurring once and the leading ten covering 7% to 10%. This clonotype appeared a few times. Its matching antigen is unknown.

The chain joins TRBV30 to TRBJ2-7, with TRBD2 identical over 7 bases. The clonotype comes from a human donor with aplastic anemia. The specimen was sorted CD4+, CD8+, or CD8+CD57+ T cells (not recorded which) from PBMCs. The CDR3 loop is CAWSGREAGFVEQYF. CDR3 DNA: TGTGCCTGGAGTGGGCGAGAAGCGGGATTCGTCGAGCAGTACTTC.